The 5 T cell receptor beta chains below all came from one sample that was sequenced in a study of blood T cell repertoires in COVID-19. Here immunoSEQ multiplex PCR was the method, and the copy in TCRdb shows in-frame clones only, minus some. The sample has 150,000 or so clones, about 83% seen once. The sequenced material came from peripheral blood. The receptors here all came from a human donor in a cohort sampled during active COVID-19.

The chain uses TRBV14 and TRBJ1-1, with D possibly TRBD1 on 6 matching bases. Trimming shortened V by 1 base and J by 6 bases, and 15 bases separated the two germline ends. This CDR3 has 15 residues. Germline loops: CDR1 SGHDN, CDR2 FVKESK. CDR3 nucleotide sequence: TGTGCCAGCAGCCAAGCACTGAGGGACATTGCTGAAGCTTTCTTT. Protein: CASSQALRDIAEAFF.

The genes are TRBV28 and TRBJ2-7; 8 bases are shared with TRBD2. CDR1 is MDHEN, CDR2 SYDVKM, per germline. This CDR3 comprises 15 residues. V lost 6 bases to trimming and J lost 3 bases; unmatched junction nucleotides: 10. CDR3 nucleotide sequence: TGTGCCAGCAGGGGCAGCGGGAGTCGGGTCTACGAGCAGTACTTC. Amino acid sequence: CASRGSGSRVYEQYF.

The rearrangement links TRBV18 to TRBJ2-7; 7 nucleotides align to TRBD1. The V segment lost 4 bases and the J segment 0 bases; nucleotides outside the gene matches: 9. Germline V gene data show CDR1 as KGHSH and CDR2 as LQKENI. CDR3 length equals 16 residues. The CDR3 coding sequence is TGTGCCAGCTCACGCGAGGGGGCAGGGAGCTCCTACGAGCAGTACTTC. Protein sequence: CASSREGAGSSYEQYF.

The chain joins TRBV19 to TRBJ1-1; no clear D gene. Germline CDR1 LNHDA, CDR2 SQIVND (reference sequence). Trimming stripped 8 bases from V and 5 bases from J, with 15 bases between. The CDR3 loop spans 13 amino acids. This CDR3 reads CASRLGGGTEAFF. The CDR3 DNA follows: TGTGCCAGTCGCCTCGGAGGCGGAACTGAAGCTTTCTTT.

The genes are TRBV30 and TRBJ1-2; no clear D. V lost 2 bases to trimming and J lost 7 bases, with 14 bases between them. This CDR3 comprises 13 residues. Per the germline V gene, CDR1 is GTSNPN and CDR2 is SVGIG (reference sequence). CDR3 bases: TGTGCCTGGAGTCGGATCTCTCCAGGTGGCTACACCTTC. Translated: CAWSRISPGGYTF.